These 8 T cell receptor beta chains share one sample of origin, sequenced in a study of breast tumors, draining lymph nodes, adjacent tissues. MiXCR, run by TCRdb on the multiplex PCR reads, gives a single entry per CDR3 protein. The table has 130,000 or so distinct CDR3 sequences, approximately 22% seen once; the top ten hold around 2.2%. Axillary draining lymph nodes of breast cancer patients supplied the node samples. Sample: axillary lymph node tissue. These receptors all stem from a female donor with breast cancer. Some clones in this sample may be carry-over from other donors' samples.

The V and J genes are TRBV28 and TRBJ2-7; D is ambiguous. The length of the CDR3 is 13 residues. Germline V gives CDR1 MDHEN, CDR2 SYDVKM. V dropped 7 bases and J dropped 2 bases, with 12 bases sitting between them. The CDR3 loop reads CASNPVPPYEQYF. DNA for the CDR3: TGTGCCAGCAATCCGGTGCCTCCCTACGAGCAGTACTTC.

Many counts were recorded for this clonotype. The rearrangement links TRBV9 to TRBJ2-1, with D possibly being TRBD1 (6 bases). Trimming pared 7 bases from V and 4 bases from J, leaving 15 bases between. Looked up from germline, CDR1 is SGDLS and CDR2 is YYNGEE. This CDR3 comprises 14 residues. This chain's CDR3 is CASGGGLGYNEQFF. For the CDR3, the DNA is TGTGCCAGCGGGGGCGGGCTAGGGTACAATGAGCAGTTCTTC.

This clonotype was seen many times. The rearrangement joins TRBV6-1 to TRBJ2-3, with unresolved D. This CDR3 is 12 amino acids long. The V end lost 2 bases, the J end lost 7 bases, and 7 bases lay between the germline ends. In germline, CDR1 is MNHNS, CDR2 SASEGT. CDR3 DNA sequence: TGTGCCAGCAGTGAACTATTCTATACGCAGTATTTT. Protein sequence: CASSELFYTQYF.

The chain uses TRBV28 and TRBJ1-2; 9 bases fit TRBD1. Germline-derived CDR1 and CDR2 are MDHEN and SYDVKM. The CDR3 runs to 16 residues. After removal of 6 bases from V and 7 bases from J, the junction contained 15 bases not matched to a gene. CDR3 region: CASRPPEQGAGIGYTF. The CDR3 region has the DNA TGTGCCAGCAGACCTCCAGAACAGGGGGCAGGTATTGGCTACACCTTC.

This clonotype was picked up many times. This chain joins TRBV10-2 and TRBJ2-1; 10 bases fit TRBD2. CDR1 and CDR2 from the germline V gene are WSHSY and SAAADI. The CDR3 covers 14 residues. Unmatched junction bases numbered 5, after V lost 7 bases and J lost 5 bases. The CDR3 is CASTGLASHNEQFF. The CDR3 DNA follows: TGCGCCAGCACGGGACTAGCGAGTCACAATGAGCAGTTCTTC.

A remark on this clonotype: A junction boundary mismatches the germline segment, possibly from a read error. This chain connects TRBV27 to TRBJ2-7; D is uncertain. CDR3 length: 14 amino acids. Germline lookup yields CDR1 MNHEY and CDR2 SMNVEV (reference sequence). This CDR3 is CACSLGKVPYEQYF. In DNA form, the CDR3 reads TGTGCCTGCAGTTTAGGCAAGGTCCCCTACGAGCAGTACTTC.

This clonotype was picked up many times. The genes are TRBV5-6 and TRBJ2-3, with TRBD2 identical over 10 bases. The CDR3 covers 16 residues. With V trimmed by 4 bases and J by 0 bases, 5 bases remained unmatched. CDR1 and CDR2 (germline): SGHDT, YYEEEE. In nucleotides, the CDR3 is TGTGCCAGCAGCATCAATAGCGGGAGGAGCACAGATACGCAGTATTTT. Protein product: CASSINSGRSTDTQYF.

This clonotype was counted ten times or more. This chain uses TRBV9 with TRBJ2-3, with TRBD1 as a possible D gene (5 bases). CDR3 length equals 16 residues. Germline values: CDR1 SGDLS, CDR2 YYNGEE. V was cut by 3 bases and J by 1 base, with 15 bases left in between. The CDR3 here is CASSARVQGRTDTQYF. In DNA form, the CDR3 reads TGTGCCAGCAGCGCGAGAGTTCAGGGTCGCACAGATACGCAGTATTTT.